Listed here are 22 T cell receptor beta chains from one sample, sequenced in a study of cytomegalovirus exposure and HLA in healthy donors. Use of 60 Vbeta and 13 Jbeta primers characterized the PCR. The assay was immunoSEQ multiplex PCR, and TCRdb's table has in-frame clones only and misses some. Seen here are 95,000 to 130,000 clones, 8% to 10% observed once, and the top ten hold less than 4%. Sequencing used PBMCs. These receptors all come from a man aged 30-40 years in good health and CMV-seronegative.

The gene calls are TRBV19 and TRBJ2-7; 8 positions agree with TRBD2. The CDR3 contains 16 residues. V was clipped by 4 bases and J by 4 bases; unmatched bases: 12. Germline V gene sequence: CDR1 LNHDA, CDR2 SQIVND (reference sequence). DNA for the CDR3: TGTGCCAGTAGTACACTCGGGACTAGTCGGGCGTACGAGCAGTACTTC. This sequence encodes CASSTLGTSRAYEQYF.

The chain carries TRBV19 and TRBJ1-4; D possibly corresponds to TRBD1 (6 bases). The CDR3 runs 15 residues. Trimming took 4 bases from V and 8 from J, leaving 17 bases between them. The germline V gene encodes CDR1 LNHDA and CDR2 SQIVND (reference sequence). CDR3 in DNA: TGTGCCAGTAGTACCAGACAGGCGACCGGGGAAAAACTGTTTTTT. Its protein product is CASSTRQATGEKLFF.

This clone was counted a few times. This CDR3 reads CASSQTSGSQETQYF. The CDR3 DNA is TGTGCCAGCAGCCAGACTAGCGGGTCCCAAGAGACCCAGTACTTC. The rearrangement joins TRBV28 to TRBJ2-5; TRBD2 aligns across 10 bases. The CDR3 runs to 15 residues. Trimming removed 6 bases from V and 1 base from J; junction bases left unmatched: 5. Germline lookup yields CDR1 MDHEN and CDR2 SYDVKM.

This chain links TRBV4-1 with TRBJ2-2, with TRBD2 identical over 14 bases. Per germline, CDR1 MGHRA and CDR2 YSYEKL. There are 18 residues in the CDR3. J was trimmed by 1 base and V by 3 bases; bases with no gene match: 4. In nucleotides, the CDR3 is TGCGCCAGCAGCCAGGGGGGACTAGCGGGGGTGAACACCGGGGAGCTGTTTTTT. Encoded protein: CASSQGGLAGVNTGELFF.

The chain has TRBV10-1 and TRBJ2-3; TRBD1 matches 12 bases. The CDR3 spans 14 residues. Germline V CDR1 and CDR2: WNHNN, SYGVQD (reference sequence). J gave up 7 bases and V 6 bases, and 5 bases lay outside the gene matches. The CDR3 sequence: CASSGTGGKNTQYF. CDR3 DNA: TGCGCCAGCAGCGGGACAGGGGGCAAAAATACGCAGTATTTT.

A few counts support this clone. The CDR3 nucleotides are TGCAGCGTTGCAGGGGCAGGGACCGAGCAGTACTTC. This gives the protein CSVAGAGTEQYF. The chain couples TRBV29-1 to TRBJ2-7, with D possibly TRBD1 on 6 matching bases. Trimming shortened V by 4 bases and J by 6 bases, and 13 bases separated the two germline ends. The CDR3 consists of 12 residues. Germline-derived CDR1 and CDR2 are SQVTM and ANQGSEA.

This clone was observed a handful of times. The genes are TRBV6-6 and TRBJ2-7, with TRBD1 matching over 9 bases. V shed 6 bases, J shed 1 base, and the junction held 7 bases outside the gene matches. There are 15 residues in the CDR3. Germline CDR1 reads MNHNY; CDR2 reads SVGAGI (reference sequence). CDR3 coding DNA: TGTGCCAGCAGCTCTTACAGGGGGCCATCCTACGAGCAGTACTTC. Its protein is CASSSYRGPSYEQYF.

The V call is TRBV11-1, the J call TRBJ2-7, with 13 bases lining up with TRBD2. Looked up from germline, CDR1 is SGHAT and CDR2 is FQDESV (reference sequence). This CDR3 spans 18 amino acids. Germline trimming cut 2 bases from V and 0 bases from J; bases unmatched to any gene: 7. The CDR3 nucleotides are TGTGCCAGCAGCTTAACCGGGACTAGCGGGGCTAGCTCCTACGAGCAGTACTTC. This translates into CASSLTGTSGASSYEQYF.

The table lists this clone with a few counts. The genes are TRBV4-1 and TRBJ2-5; tentative D call: TRBD2 (6 bases). The CDR3 has 14 amino acids. Germline V gives CDR1 MGHRA, CDR2 YSYEKL. Trimming stripped 0 bases from V and 4 bases from J, with 9 bases between. CDR3 DNA sequence: TGCGCCAGCAGCCAAGATCGGGAGCGAGAGACCCAGTACTTC. Its translation is CASSQDRERETQYF.

This clone was observed a few times. The chain recombines TRBV2 with TRBJ2-7, with 11 bases that match TRBD2. V lost 11 bases and J lost 4; bases outside the gene matches: 10. Looked up from germline, CDR1 is SNHLY and CDR2 is FYNNEI. This CDR3 contains 14 residues. CDR3 residues: CAGTSGAGPYEQYF. The DNA for the CDR3 is TGTGCCGGGACTAGCGGCGCAGGGCCTTACGAGCAGTACTTC.

This chain joins TRBV5-1 and TRBJ1-4, with D tentatively TRBD1 (5 bases). Per the germline V gene, CDR1 is SGHRS and CDR2 is YFSETQ. CDR3 length: 16 amino acids. V lost 5 bases to trimming and J lost 2 bases, with 16 bases between them. CDR3 bases: TGCGCCAGCAGAATGGGGCAGGCCACGACTAATGAAAAACTGTTTTTT. Its translation is CASRMGQATTNEKLFF.

The V call is TRBV14, the J call TRBJ2-7; TRBD1 matches at 7 bases. The CDR3 has 13 residues. CDR1 and CDR2 (germline): SGHDN, FVKESK. J was trimmed by 3 bases and V by 2 bases; bases with no gene match: 1. The CDR3 loop is CASSQWDSYEQYF. The CDR3 coding sequence is TGTGCCAGCAGCCAATGGGACAGCTACGAGCAGTACTTC.

This clone showed up just a few times. V and J are TRBV29-1 and TRBJ1-1; D remains ambiguous. Germline CDR1 SQVTM, CDR2 ANQGSEA. Deletions cut 4 bases from V and 0 bases from J, with 9 bases between. The CDR3 covers 13 residues. CDR3 DNA sequence: TGCAGCGTTGTTGGCAGTATGAACACTGAAGCTTTCTTT. It translates to CSVVGSMNTEAFF.

This clone showed up just a few times. The chain has TRBV5-6 and TRBJ1-1, with 12 bases aligning to TRBD1. The V segment lost 6 bases and the J segment 7 bases; nucleotides outside the gene matches: 7. This CDR3 spans 14 amino acids. In germline, CDR1 is SGHDT, CDR2 YYEEEE. The CDR3, as DNA: TGTGCCAGCACCGGGACAGGGGGCTTGGGTGAAGCTTTCTTT. This encodes CASTGTGGLGEAFF.

The chain joins TRBV7-2 to TRBJ1-5; TRBD1 agrees at 8 bases. The CDR3 is made up of 17 amino acids. CDR1 and CDR2 (germline): SGHTA, FQGNSA. Trimming took 1 base from V and 9 from J; bases not matched to a gene: 14. CDR3 DNA: TGTGCCAGCAGCTTAGGCGGGACAGGACCCCAACGGACGCCCCAGCATTTT. Translated, it gives CASSLGGTGPQRTPQHF.

The V gene is TRBV10-2, the J gene TRBJ2-3; TRBD1 matches 8 bases. The CDR3 contains 14 residues. Germline loops: CDR1 WSHSY, CDR2 SAAADI. Trimming at V came to 3 bases and at J to 3 bases, leaving 2 bases not matched to a gene. The CDR3 DNA follows: TGCGCCAGCAGTGAACAGGGGGGAACAGATACGCAGTATTTT. It specifies CASSEQGGTDTQYF.

The rearrangement uses TRBV4-3 and TRBJ1-4; the D gene is possibly TRBD1 (6 bases). Germline loops: CDR1 LGHNA, CDR2 YSLEER. The length of the CDR3 is 15 residues. V was clipped by 4 bases and J by 2 bases, with 11 bases between them. CDR3 sequence (DNA): TGCGCCAGCAGCCTAGCACAGGGTACTAATGAAAAACTGTTTTTT. Amino acid sequence: CASSLAQGTNEKLFF.

This clone was seen a handful of times. The chain recombines TRBV18 with TRBJ2-5; 7 positions agree with TRBD2. V dropped 3 bases and J dropped 1; count of bases not matched to a gene: 5. The length of the CDR3 is 15 residues. Per the germline V gene, CDR1 is KGHSH and CDR2 is LQKENI. The CDR3 bases are TGTGCCAGCTCACCGCCGGGAGGCAGCCAAGAGACCCAGTACTTC. This translates into CASSPPGGSQETQYF. Full variable domain (rest looked up from reference TRBV18 and TRBJ2-5): NAGVMQNPRHLVRRRGQEARLRCSPMKGHSHVYWYRQLPEEGLKFMVYLQKENIIDESGMPKERFSAEFPKEGPSILRIQQVVRGDSAAYFCASSPPGGSQETQYFGPGTRLLVL.

V gene TRBV19 combines with J gene TRBJ2-3, with D possibly matching TRBD1 (6 bases). CDR3 length equals 15 residues. Trimming left V 5 bases short and J 2 bases short, with 14 bases between. CDR1 is LNHDA and CDR2 is SQIVND in the germline V gene (reference sequence). In DNA form, the CDR3 reads TGTGCCAGTAGTCCAGGGGTTTTCGACACAGATACGCAGTATTTT. Amino acids: CASSPGVFDTDTQYF.

This clone was seen only a few times. The CDR3: CASTRGYEQYF. As DNA, the CDR3 is TGTGCCAGCACCAGGGGGTACGAGCAGTACTTC. The V gene is TRBV7-8, the J gene TRBJ2-7; the match to TRBD1 covers 7 bases. Germline CDR1 SGHVS, CDR2 FQNEAQ. The V gene end was trimmed by 7 bases and the J gene end by 4 bases; junction bases not matched to a gene: 1. This CDR3 has 11 residues.

Only a few counts were recorded for this clone. The V gene is TRBV6-1, the J gene TRBJ1-1; the match to TRBD1 covers 8 bases. This CDR3 comprises 13 residues. V was clipped by 6 bases and J by 3 bases; unmatched bases: 3. Germline values: CDR1 MNHNS, CDR2 SASEGT. CDR3 sequence (DNA): TGTGCCAGCAGACAGGGGGAGCACACTGAAGCTTTCTTT. It translates to CASRQGEHTEAFF.

Only a few counts were recorded for this clone. This sequence joins TRBV25-1 and TRBJ1-2, with 8 positions matching TRBD1. Germline lookup yields CDR1 MGHDK and CDR2 SYGVNS. J lost 3 bases, V lost 4 bases, and 4 bases had no gene match. CDR3 size: 14 residues. The CDR3 region is CASSGHRGDYGYTF. In nucleotides, the CDR3 is TGTGCCAGCAGTGGACACAGGGGGGACTATGGCTACACCTTC.